The clone carrying this T cell receptor (beta chain) was detected a few times. Its antigen is unknown. The CDR3 sequence is 15 residues long. In germline, CDR1 is SGHTA, CDR2 FQGNSA. After removal of 7 bases from V and 5 bases from J, the junction contained 13 bases not matched to a gene. These data are taken from a study of identical twins. General study results and limits: Abundant beta clonotypes from cord blood bore fewer insertions; memory repertoires lacked this pattern. Zero-insertion analyses might be partly confounded by invariant T cells like MAIT and iNKT.

The cDNA had a unique molecular identifier and a template-switch universal primer site. Each CDR3 protein is one row after TCRdb ran MiXCR on the 5' RACE reads. The sample consists of about 530,000 distinct CDR3 sequences, 20% to 25% of them appearing once. These records were also assigned to another study, of yellow fever vaccine responses in identical twins.

The V call is TRBV7-2, the J call TRBJ2-7; 8 bases map to TRBD2. The origin of this receptor is a woman aged 18-29 years in good health. Sequenced input: CD4+ T cells sorted from blood. DNA for the CDR3: TGTGCCAGCAATTCTGGGAGCGGGAGCGAAAACGAGCAGTACTTC. Amino acid sequence: CASNSGSGSENEQYF.